A single T cell receptor (beta chain) is shown here with its context. Its cognate antigen is unknown. The United States was where all participants with HIV were treated. This entry is derived from a study of long-term antiretroviral therapy in people with HIV. Investigators performed immunoSEQ version v3.0 at survey level. Sequencing was directed toward about 35,000-50,000 T-cell genomes in each sample. The protocol was immunoSEQ multiplex PCR, while the TCRdb copy is restricted to in-frame clones and leaves out a portion. In the table there are under 20,000 clones, 81% of which are singletons. The study, taken as a whole, reports: Patients on ART gained diversity, which nonetheless stayed below transplant donor controls. In HIV, the repertoires covered a tighter span of CDR3 lengths than in controls.

Germline V gene sequence: CDR1 SGHAT, CDR2 FQNNGV. V gave up 5 bases and J gave up 0 bases; unmatched junction bases: 14. CDR3 length: 18 amino acids. The sequencing used unsorted PBMCs, collected 1.2 to 1.3 years before starting antiretroviral therapy. This receptor was obtained from a young man with HIV. The rearrangement joins TRBV11-2 to TRBJ2-7; the match to TRBD2 covers 9 bases. The CDR3 DNA follows: TGTGCCAGCAGCCCGTGGGGTCTAGCGGGAACTATCTCCTACGAGCAGTACTTC. It yields the protein CASSPWGLAGTISYEQYF. Full variable domain (rest looked up from reference TRBV11-2 and TRBJ2-7): EAGVAQSPRYKIIEKRQSVAFWCNPISGHATLYWYQQILGQGPKLLIQFQNNGVVDDSQLPKDRFSAERLKGVDSTLKIQPAKLEDSAVYLCASSPWGLAGTISYEQYFGPGTRLTVT.